These T cell receptor beta chains were read from a single sample in a study of blood T cells in healthy people across ages. Using its own MiXCR run on the 5' RACE reads, TCRdb lists one record per CDR3 protein. Of fewer than 800,000 distinct CDR3 sequences listed, about 30% were seen once; the top ten hold roughly 15%. Sequencing was performed on blood. Receptors originate from a woman older than 75 in good health. The CDR3 runs from the conserved cysteine through the conserved F or W. A D gene is named only where the DNA matches it firmly. Clone size, where shown, is once, few, many, or a class for clones that have expanded.

clone size: few; D gene: NA; V gene: TRBV20-1; J gene: TRBJ2-3; CDR3 DNA: TGCAGTGCCCCCGACCGGGCTTCTAGCACAGATACGCAGTATTTT; CDR3 protein: CSAPDRASSTDTQYF
clone size: many; D gene: TRBD2; V gene: TRBV6-1; J gene: TRBJ2-5; CDR3 DNA: TGTGCCAGCAGCGCGGGGGGAGGGGGAGAGACCCAGTACTTC; CDR3 protein: CASSAGGGGETQYF
clone size: NA; D gene: NA; V gene: TRBV20-1; J gene: TRBJ1-2; CDR3 DNA: TGCAGTGCTAGAGGGGGGGGCAGCACCACCTATGGCTACACCTTC; CDR3 protein: CSARGGGSTTYGYTF
clone size: many; D gene: TRBD1; V gene: TRBV3-1; J gene: TRBJ2-7; CDR3 DNA: TGTGCCAGCAGCCGAGGACAGGGCTACGAGCAGTACTTC; CDR3 protein: CASSRGQGYEQYF
clone size: many; D gene: TRBD1; V gene: TRBV18; J gene: TRBJ1-2; CDR3 DNA: TGTGCCAGCAAAAGGCCGGGACAGGGGGACTATGGCTACACCTTC; CDR3 protein: CASKRPGQGDYGYTF
clone size: NA; D gene: NA; V gene: TRBV6-5; J gene: TRBJ2-1; CDR3 DNA: TGTGCCAGCAGTTACTTGAGAGGGGCTAGGGGACCCTACAATGAGCAGTTCTTC; CDR3 protein: CASSYLRGARGPYNEQFF
clone size: NA; D gene: NA; V gene: TRBV29-1; J gene: TRBJ2-7; CDR3 DNA: TGCAGCGTTGAGTACGAGCAGTACTTC; CDR3 protein: CSVEYEQYF
clone size: many; D gene: NA; V gene: TRBV28; J gene: TRBJ2-2; CDR3 DNA: TGTGCCAGCAGTTTATATGAAGCGGGGGAGCTGTTTTTT; CDR3 protein: CASSLYEAGELFF
clone size: NA; D gene: NA; V gene: TRBV20-1; J gene: TRBJ2-4; CDR3 DNA: TGCAGGGCTAGAAAGGGGGTAAACATTCAGTACTTC; CDR3 protein: CRARKGVNIQYF
clone size: few; D gene: TRBD1; V gene: TRBV7-2; J gene: TRBJ1-3; CDR3 DNA: TGTGCCAGCAGCTTAGAGACAGGGTCGGGAAACACCATATATTTT; CDR3 protein: CASSLETGSGNTIYF
clone size: many; D gene: NA; V gene: TRBV27; J gene: TRBJ2-7; CDR3 DNA: TGTGCCAGCAGTTTATCGACAGGTGGGATCTACGAGCAGTACTTC; CDR3 protein: CASSLSTGGIYEQYF
clone size: many; D gene: TRBD2; V gene: TRBV7-8; J gene: TRBJ2-5; CDR3 DNA: TGTGCCAGCAGCTTAGCTAGCGGGGGGACGGGAGAGACCCAGTACTTC; CDR3 protein: CASSLASGGTGETQYF
clone size: NA; D gene: TRBD1; V gene: TRBV20-1; J gene: TRBJ2-4; CDR3 DNA: TGCAGTGCTACCAGGGGGCGAGAGCAGTACTTC; CDR3 protein: CSATRGREQYF
clone size: NA; D gene: NA; V gene: TRBV29-1; J gene: TRBJ1-1; CDR3 DNA: TGCAGCGTTGACGCCGTCATAGTGCCTGAAGCTTTCTTT; CDR3 protein: CSVDAVIVPEAFF
clone size: many; D gene: NA; V gene: TRBV7-2; J gene: TRBJ2-1; CDR3 DNA: TGTGCCAGCAGCTCTCAGGGCGGGTCAAAGTTCTTC; CDR3 protein: CASSSQGGSKFF
clone size: many; D gene: TRBD1; V gene: TRBV20-1; J gene: TRBJ1-1; CDR3 DNA: TGCAGTGCTAGTACCCGGACAGGGAGAACTGAAGCTTTCTTT; CDR3 protein: CSASTRTGRTEAFF
clone size: many; D gene: TRBD1; V gene: TRBV7-8; J gene: TRBJ2-7; CDR3 DNA: TGTGCCAGCAGCTTAGACGCGGACAGGGGGTACGAGCAGTACTTC; CDR3 protein: CASSLDADRGYEQYF
clone size: NA; D gene: NA; V gene: TRBV12-3/TRBV12-4; J gene: TRBJ1-2; CDR3 DNA: TGTGCCAGCAGTTGGTCGGCCCTCTATGGCTACACCTTC; CDR3 protein: CASSWSALYGYTF
clone size: NA; D gene: TRBD1; V gene: TRBV29-1; J gene: TRBJ1-1; CDR3 DNA: TGCAGCGTTTACTCCGGGACAGGGTTCATGAACACTGAAGCTTTCTTT; CDR3 protein: CSVYSGTGFMNTEAFF
clone size: NA; D gene: TRBD1; V gene: TRBV30; J gene: TRBJ1-5; CDR3 DNA: TGTGCCTGGGACCCGGGACAGGTCGGTCAGCCCCAGCATTTT; CDR3 protein: CAWDPGQVGQPQHF
clone size: few; D gene: NA; V gene: TRBV20-1; J gene: TRBJ2-7; CDR3 DNA: TGCAGTGCCATCCGACCTGGGCAGGGGACCTCCTACGAGCAGTACTTC; CDR3 protein: CSAIRPGQGTSYEQYF
clone size: NA; D gene: TRBD2; V gene: TRBV6-2/TRBV6-3; J gene: TRBJ2-1; CDR3 DNA: TGTGCCAGCAGTTACTCGACTAGCGGGGGGCTCGGGTCCTACAATGAGCAGTTCTTC; CDR3 protein: CASSYSTSGGLGSYNEQFF
clone size: NA; D gene: NA; V gene: TRBV20-1; J gene: TRBJ2-1; CDR3 DNA: TGCAGTGCTAGAGATCGCGGGGCCACTGGGCAGTTCTTC; CDR3 protein: CSARDRGATGQFF
clone size: NA; D gene: TRBD2; V gene: TRBV20-1; J gene: TRBJ2-5; CDR3 DNA: TGCAGTGCTAGGAGACTAGCGTTACAAGAGACCCAGTACTTC; CDR3 protein: CSARRLALQETQYF
clone size: NA; D gene: NA; V gene: TRBV20-1; J gene: TRBJ2-7; CDR3 DNA: TGCAGTGCTGAGGGTTTCTACGAGCAGTACTTC; CDR3 protein: CSAEGFYEQYF
clone size: many; D gene: NA; V gene: TRBV20-1; J gene: TRBJ2-3; CDR3 DNA: TGCAGTGCTAGCCCCGACCTCACAGATACGCAGTATTTT; CDR3 protein: CSASPDLTDTQYF
clone size: NA; D gene: TRBD2; V gene: TRBV12-3/TRBV12-4; J gene: TRBJ2-3; CDR3 DNA: TGTGCCAGCACCCGGTCCCGGGGGGGAGGAGATACGCAGTATTTT; CDR3 protein: CASTRSRGGGDTQYF
clone size: NA; D gene: NA; V gene: TRBV11-2; J gene: TRBJ1-3; CDR3 DNA: TGTGCCAGCAGTCCAGGGCGCTCTGGAAACACCATATATTTT; CDR3 protein: CASSPGRSGNTIYF
clone size: NA; D gene: TRBD1; V gene: TRBV3-1; J gene: TRBJ2-1; CDR3 DNA: TGTACCAGCAGCCTTCGACAGGGGGGGTACAATGAGCAGTTCTTC; CDR3 protein: CTSSLRQGGYNEQFF
clone size: NA; D gene: NA; V gene: TRBV7-2; J gene: TRBJ2-5; CDR3 DNA: TGTGCCAGCAGCTTAGGACACGGGGGAGAGACCCAGTACTTC; CDR3 protein: CASSLGHGGETQYF
clone size: many; D gene: TRBD2; V gene: TRBV6-1; J gene: TRBJ2-1; CDR3 DNA: TGTGCCACCCCAGGGACTAGCGGGGGATTCCCTTACAATGAGCAGTTCTTC; CDR3 protein: CATPGTSGGFPYNEQFF
clone size: NA; D gene: NA; V gene: TRBV7-6; J gene: TRBJ2-3; CDR3 DNA: TGTGCCAGCAGCTTAGCGGGGGTCACAGATACGCAGTATTTT; CDR3 protein: CASSLAGVTDTQYF
clone size: few; D gene: NA; V gene: TRBV30; J gene: TRBJ1-1; CDR3 DNA: TGTGCCTGGAGTACTGGCGGCCGCTCCACTGAAGCTTTCTTT; CDR3 protein: CAWSTGGRSTEAFF
clone size: few; D gene: NA; V gene: TRBV28; J gene: TRBJ1-6; CDR3 DNA: TGTGCCAGCAGTCCCTCCGGGATCAATAATTCACCCCTCCACTTT; CDR3 protein: CASSPSGINNSPLHF
clone size: few; D gene: NA; V gene: TRBV6-6; J gene: TRBJ2-7; CDR3 DNA: TGTGCCAGCAGTTACTCAGGGCGGAATGTCTACGAGCAGTACTTC; CDR3 protein: CASSYSGRNVYEQYF
clone size: many; D gene: TRBD1; V gene: TRBV7-9; J gene: TRBJ2-3; CDR3 DNA: TGTGCCAGCAGCTCTCCCTCGGACAGGGGATTGAATACGCAGTATTTT; CDR3 protein: CASSSPSDRGLNTQYF
clone size: many; D gene: TRBD2; V gene: TRBV29-1; J gene: TRBJ2-1; CDR3 DNA: TGCAGCGTTGCGGGTGGGACTAGCGGGGCGGATGAGCAGTTCTTC; CDR3 protein: CSVAGGTSGADEQFF
clone size: NA; D gene: NA; V gene: TRBV12-3/TRBV12-4; J gene: TRBJ2-3; CDR3 DNA: TGTGCCAGCAGTTGGGGGATAGTGGGCGCAGATACGCAGTATTTT; CDR3 protein: CASSWGIVGADTQYF
clone size: NA; D gene: TRBD1; V gene: TRBV6-2/TRBV6-3; J gene: TRBJ1-5; CDR3 DNA: TGTGCCAGCAGCCCTGACAGGGCATCACTCAATCAGCCCCAGCATTTT; CDR3 protein: CASSPDRASLNQPQHF
clone size: many; D gene: NA; V gene: TRBV7-2; J gene: TRBJ1-2; CDR3 DNA: TGTGCCAGCAGCCCCACCGGCCCAGGGACCGGCTACACCTTC; CDR3 protein: CASSPTGPGTGYTF
clone size: many; D gene: TRBD1; V gene: TRBV7-2; J gene: TRBJ2-7; CDR3 DNA: TGTGCCAGCAGCTTAATAGGGGGCAACTACGAGCAGTACTTC; CDR3 protein: CASSLIGGNYEQYF
clone size: NA; D gene: TRBD1; V gene: TRBV28; J gene: TRBJ1-5; CDR3 DNA: TGTGCCAGCACCTGGACAGGGGGCGGCAATCAGCCCCAGCATTTT; CDR3 protein: CASTWTGGGNQPQHF
clone size: many; D gene: NA; V gene: TRBV5-6; J gene: TRBJ2-5; CDR3 DNA: TGTGCCAGCAGCTTTACAGGGTGGCAAGAGACCCAGTACTTC; CDR3 protein: CASSFTGWQETQYF
clone size: NA; D gene: TRBD1; V gene: TRBV7-2; J gene: TRBJ2-7; CDR3 DNA: TGTGCCAGCAGCTTAGGAGGACGGGGACAGTCCTACGAGCAGTACTTC; CDR3 protein: CASSLGGRGQSYEQYF